The 24 T cell receptor beta chains listed next were all sequenced from one sample in a study of CD8 T cells in ankylosing spondylitis. In TCRdb, the 5' RACE reads were re-called with MiXCR into one record per CDR3 protein. The data hold some 250,000 distinct CDR3 sequences, with around 9.2% observed a single time. The sample comprised blood, either unsorted or a sorted T cell fraction (not recorded which). These receptors were collected from a male donor with ankylosing spondylitis or in good health (not recorded which).

There are many counts of this clonotype. This chain links TRBV9 with TRBJ2-5; unclear D gene. Germline CDR1 SGDLS, CDR2 YYNGEE. The germline V and J ends were trimmed by 5 bases and 5 bases, with 19 bases remaining between them. This CDR3 region has 15 residues. Here the CDR3 reads CASSLITQAMETQYF. As DNA, the CDR3 is TGTGCCAGCAGTTTGATCACACAAGCAATGGAGACCCAGTACTTC.

This clonotype was recorded many times. The chain links TRBV20-1 to TRBJ2-5; D may match TRBD1 or TRBD2 (5 bases each). The V gene's germline CDR1 is DFQATT and CDR2 SNEGSKA (reference sequence). Trimming took 3 bases from V and 5 from J, leaving 10 bases between them. The CDR3 runs to 12 residues. The CDR3 coding sequence is TGCAGTGCTAGCGTCCGGGGCGAGACCCAGTACTTC. The encoded protein is CSASVRGETQYF.

This clonotype was counted at least ten times. This chain links TRBV2 with TRBJ2-2; perhaps TRBD2 as D (6 bases). The CDR3 has 15 amino acids. The V end was cut by 6 bases, the J end by 0 bases, with 11 bases between. The germline V gene has CDR1 SNHLY and CDR2 FYNNEI. In DNA form, the CDR3 reads TGTGCCAGCAGCCAGGCGGGACCGAACACCGGGGAGCTGTTTTTT. Amino acid sequence: CASSQAGPNTGELFF.

This clonotype has ten or more counts. The chain combines TRBV6-1 with TRBJ2-7; a weak D match, TRBD1 (5 bases). The CDR3 length is 13 residues. Germline-derived CDR1 and CDR2 are MNHNS and SASEGT. V was cut by 3 bases and J by 6 bases, with 12 bases left in between. The CDR3 nucleotides read TGTGCCAGCAGTGACAGGGTGGGAATCGAGCAGTACTTC. It is translated as CASSDRVGIEQYF.

This clonotype was detected ten times or more. The chain couples TRBV5-1 to TRBJ2-3, with a possible D match to TRBD1 (5 bases). Germline values: CDR1 SGHRS, CDR2 YFSETQ. Deletions cut 0 bases from V and 1 base from J, with 12 bases between. The CDR3 length is 16 residues. This CDR3 reads CASSLAWQGGTDTQYF. CDR3 sequence (DNA): TGCGCCAGCAGCTTGGCTTGGCAGGGTGGCACAGATACGCAGTATTTT.

This clonotype has at least ten counts. The gene calls are TRBV20-1 and TRBJ2-5; 9 positions match TRBD2. The length of the CDR3 is 16 residues. V dropped 0 bases and J dropped 6; count of bases not matched to a gene: 11. Germline CDR1 reads DFQATT; CDR2 reads SNEGSKA (reference sequence). DNA of the CDR3: TGCAGTGCTAGAGATCTAGTACCAGCGGGAGGACAGACCCAGTACTTC. Translated, it gives CSARDLVPAGGQTQYF.

The chain employs TRBV4-2 and TRBJ2-1; D remains unclear. The CDR3 extends over 14 amino acids. CDR1 LGHNA and CDR2 YNFKEQ come from the germline V gene. The V and J ends lost 0 bases and 4 bases respectively, with 7 bases between them. CDR3 coding DNA: TGTGCCAGCAGCCAAGATTATAGATACAATGAGCAGTTCTTC. Encoded protein: CASSQDYRYNEQFF.

This clonotype was recorded many times. The chain has TRBV30 and TRBJ1-4; D perhaps matches TRBD1 (5 bases). The CDR3 covers 15 residues. The V gene lost 5 bases and the J gene lost 0 bases, with 13 bases spanning the gap. Germline CDR1 and CDR2: GTSNPN and SVGIG (reference sequence). CDR3 sequence: CAWAPGHSTNEKLFF. For the CDR3, the DNA is TGTGCCTGGGCTCCTGGACATTCAACTAATGAAAAACTGTTTTTT.

V and J are TRBV20-1 and TRBJ2-5; possible D gene TRBD2, 6 bases. CDR3 length: 14 residues. V lost 3 bases to trimming and J lost 5 bases, with 16 bases between them. The V gene's germline CDR1 is DFQATT and CDR2 SNEGSKA (reference sequence). DNA of the CDR3: TGCAGTGCTAGTATGTCCGAGGGGAGGGAGACCCAGTACTTC. It specifies CSASMSEGRETQYF.

There are a few counts of this clonotype. The chain employs TRBV20-1 and TRBJ2-7; 9 bases are shared with TRBD2. The CDR3 consists of 14 residues. The ends lost 3 bases at V and 6 bases at J; junction bases unmatched: 9. Germline-derived CDR1 and CDR2 are DFQATT and SNEGSKA (reference sequence). The chain's CDR3 is CSASGREGLGEQYF. In DNA form, the CDR3 reads TGCAGTGCTAGCGGGCGGGAGGGCCTCGGCGAGCAGTACTTC.

This clonotype was recorded at least ten times. This chain connects TRBV20-1 to TRBJ2-5, with 8 positions matching TRBD1. V shed 6 bases, J shed 5 bases, and the junction held 11 bases outside the gene matches. The CDR3 covers 14 residues. Germline-derived CDR1 and CDR2 are DFQATT and SNEGSKA (reference sequence). For the CDR3, the DNA is TGCAGTGCCAAGGACAGGGCCGGGGAGGAGACCCAGTACTTC. This sequence encodes CSAKDRAGEETQYF.

This clonotype was observed many times. This rearrangement joins TRBV9 to TRBJ1-3; 7 nucleotides align to TRBD1. V lost 4 bases to trimming and J lost 2 bases; unmatched junction nucleotides: 6. The CDR3 sequence is 15 residues long. From germline, CDR1 is SGDLS and CDR2 YYNGEE. CDR3 sequence (DNA): TGTGCCAGCAGCCCAAGGACAGGCACTGGAAACACCATATATTTT. Its translation is CASSPRTGTGNTIYF.

This clonotype was counted at least ten times. This rearrangement joins TRBV9 to TRBJ2-2, with 7 bases aligning to TRBD1. Losses at the gene ends were 1 base for V and 1 base for J; bases not matched to a gene: 7. CDR1 SGDLS and CDR2 YYNGEE come from the germline V gene. CDR3 length equals 17 residues. The CDR3 is CASSVLAGTENTGELFF. The CDR3 DNA reads TGTGCCAGCAGCGTATTAGCCGGGACAGAGAACACCGGGGAGCTGTTTTTT.

This clonotype has ten or more counts. The chain carries TRBV7-2 and TRBJ2-3; no definite D call. Trimming took off 3 bases at V and 4 bases at J, with 5 bases between the two ends. Germline-derived CDR1 and CDR2 are SGHTA and FQGNSA. The CDR3 spans 12 residues. This CDR3 reads CASSFPPDTQYF. The CDR3 bases are TGTGCCAGCAGCTTTCCCCCAGATACGCAGTATTTT.

This clonotype was detected ten times or more. This sequence joins TRBV20-1 and TRBJ1-1; D is possibly TRBD1 (6 bases). Germline V lookup: CDR1 DFQATT, CDR2 SNEGSKA (reference sequence). V lost 6 bases and J lost 1, with 12 bases in between. The CDR3 has 13 amino acids. The CDR3 sequence is CSAPQGGNTEAFF. The CDR3 bases are TGCAGTGCCCCACAGGGTGGGAACACTGAAGCTTTCTTT.

The chain uses TRBV20-1 and TRBJ1-5, with D hard to call. Germline V gene sequence: CDR1 DFQATT, CDR2 SNEGSKA (reference sequence). Between the trimmed V and J ends, which lost 3 bases and 5 bases, there was a span of 8 bases. This CDR3 is 12 amino acids long. The CDR3 DNA reads as TGCAGTGCTAGGCCCCCCGATCAGCCCCAGCATTTT. Translated, it gives CSARPPDQPQHF.

This clonotype was counted at least ten times. One end of the junction fails to match germline, which may point to a read error. This rearrangement joins TRBV12-3 or TRBV12-4 to TRBJ1-1; no firm D call. The CDR3 is 11 amino acids. CDR3 protein: CASSSNTEAFF. In nucleotides, the CDR3 is TGCGCCAGCAGCTCGAACACTGAAGCTTTCTTT.

This clonotype was recorded at least ten times. The chain joins TRBV5-5 to TRBJ2-1; unclear D gene. From germline, CDR1 is SGHKS and CDR2 YYEKEE (reference sequence). The ends were cut back, 2 bases at V and 5 bases at J, with 11 bases in the middle. The CDR3 has 14 amino acids. The DNA of the CDR3 is TGTGCCAGCAGCTTACTGGAGTATGACAATGAGCAGTTCTTC. Translated: CASSLLEYDNEQFF.

A remark on this clonotype: A much larger clone differs from this one at a single base, so this may be a read error. CDR3 in DNA: TGTGCCAGCAGCTTAGGTTTTGCGAGCTCCTACAATGAGCAGTTCTTC. It specifies CASSLGFASSYNEQFF. The rearrangement joins TRBV7-2 to TRBJ2-1; no clear D. Per germline, CDR1 SGHTA and CDR2 FQGNSA. Between the trimmed V and J ends, which lost 1 base and 0 bases, there was a span of 10 bases. This CDR3 region has 16 residues. The whole variable domain, remainder taken from reference TRBV7-2 and TRBJ2-1, is GAGVSQSPSNKVTEKGKDVELRCDPISGHTALYWYRQSLGQGLEFLIYFQGNSAPDKSGLPSDRFSAERTGGSVSTLTIQRTQQEDSAVYLCASSLGFASSYNEQFFGPGTRLTVL.

This clonotype was found many times. CDR3 DNA: TGTGCCAGCAGCTTCAACGGGGGACCCACAGATACGCAGTATTTT. Its translation: CASSFNGGPTDTQYF. The J gene is TRBJ2-3, the V gene TRBV5-6; tentative D call: TRBD2 (6 bases). Germline V lookup: CDR1 SGHDT, CDR2 YYEEEE. This CDR3 has 15 residues. V lost 2 bases to trimming and J lost 2 bases, with 12 bases between them.

The rearrangement uses TRBV7-2 and TRBJ2-1; 12 nucleotides line up with TRBD2. Germline trimming cut 4 bases from V and 8 bases from J; bases unmatched to any gene: 6. The CDR3 consists of 15 residues. Germline assignment: CDR1 SGHTA and CDR2 FQGNSA. The CDR3 DNA is TGTGCCAGCAGCTCCCCTAGCGGGGGGGCGGATGAGCAGTTCTTC. This gives the protein CASSSPSGGADEQFF.

This clonotype was seen many times. The rearrangement links TRBV24-1 to TRBJ2-1; D is ambiguous. There are 12 residues in the CDR3. The V end lost 4 bases, the J end lost 9 bases, and 9 bases lay between the germline ends. CDR1 is KGHDR, CDR2 SFDVKD, per germline. The CDR3 region has the DNA TGTGCCACCAGTGACCCTACGACTGAGCAGTTCTTC. Protein: CATSDPTTEQFF.

This clonotype was recorded many times. One junction end does not reproduce the germline sequence, and a read error may be involved. This chain uses TRBV7-9 with TRBJ2-3, with TRBD1 matching over 9 bases. This CDR3 contains 14 residues. Germline values: CDR1 SEHNR, CDR2 FQNEAQ (reference sequence). CDR3 nucleotide sequence: TGCGCCAGCAGCTCGACAGGGGGAGCAGATACGCAGTATTTT. As protein: CASSSTGGADTQYF.

This clonotype was recorded only once. The chain employs TRBV20-1 and TRBJ1-1, with a tentative D call TRBD1 (5 bases). Trimming stripped 3 bases from V and 4 bases from J, with 15 bases between. The germline CDR1 and CDR2 sequences are DFQATT and SNEGSKA (reference sequence). This CDR3 is built from 14 residues. CDR3 sequence reads: CSARFGGGGTEAFF. DNA for the CDR3: TGCAGTGCTAGGTTCGGGGGGGGGGGCACTGAAGCTTTCTTT.